This is a list of T cell receptor beta chains from one sample in a study of neurological immune-mediated disorders. TCRdb fed the 5' RACE reads into MiXCR, producing one record per CDR3 protein. The sample yields 120,000 or so distinct CDR3 sequences, approximately 3.2% seen once. The sequencing input was PBMCs. These receptors were collected from a woman under 40 with multiple sclerosis. CDR3s include the opening cysteine and the closing phenylalanine or tryptophan. A D gene is named only where the DNA matches it firmly. Size is stated for part of the rows, as once, few or many counts, or as a class when the clone is expanded.

>TRBJ2-7|13|-|TRBV12-3/TRBV12-4|many
TGTGCCAGCAGTTTTCAGGTGGGCGCCGAGCAGTACTTC
CASSFQVGAEQYF
>TRBJ1-1|16|TRBD1|TRBV7-6|many
TGTGCCAGCAGCTTCAGCTCCGGGACAGTGAACACTGAAGCTTTCTTT
CASSFSSGTVNTEAFF
>TRBJ1-2|14|TRBD1|TRBV13|many
TGTGCCAGCAGCGGACAGGGGAAAGATTATGGCTACACCTTC
CASSGQGKDYGYTF
>TRBJ2-7|13|-|TRBV20-1|many
TGCAGTGCTATCCATCTAACAGGCTACGAGCAGTACTTC
CSAIHLTGYEQYF
>TRBJ1-5|13|-|TRBV20-1|many
TGCAGTGCGAGACAGGTCCAAAATCAGCCCCAGCATTTT
CSARQVQNQPQHF
>TRBJ1-4|13|TRBD1|TRBV7-6|many
TGTGCCAGCAGCCTGACAGGGTCTGAAAAACTGTTTTTT
CASSLTGSEKLFF
>TRBJ2-1|19|TRBD2|TRBV12-3/TRBV12-4|many
TGTGCCAGCAGTACCTCTAGCCGGGAGGCCGTTCTACTCCTCAATGAGCAGTTCTTC
CASSTSSREAVLLLNEQFF
>TRBJ2-5|12|TRBD2|TRBV20-1|many
TGCAGTGCCCGACTAGCTCAAGAGACCCAGTACTTC
CSARLAQETQYF
>TRBJ1-1|12|-|TRBV6-1|many
TGTGCCAGCCGGGACACCCAAAAGGGAGCTTTCTTT
CASRDTQKGAFF
>TRBJ2-4|16|TRBD2|TRBV20-1|many
TGCAGTGCTAGACCCCGACTAGCGGGCACCGAAAACATTCAGTACTTC
CSARPRLAGTENIQYF
>TRBJ2-3|14|-|TRBV7-2|many
TGTGCCAGCAGTCAGAGCGGGAGCACAGATACGCAGTATTTT
CASSQSGSTDTQYF
>TRBJ1-2|12|-|TRBV7-6|many
TGTGCCAGCAGCTCCCCCTCGGGGGGCTACACCTTC
CASSSPSGGYTF
>TRBJ2-7|18|TRBD1|TRBV4-1|many
TGCGCCAGCAGCCAAGTCCCCGGACAGGGGAGGGGAACCTACGAGCAGTACTTC
CASSQVPGQGRGTYEQYF
>TRBJ1-1|15|TRBD1|TRBV20-1|many
TGCAGTGCTAGTAGACAGGGGGCGATGAACACTGAAGCTTTCTTT
CSASRQGAMNTEAFF
>TRBJ2-3|16|TRBD2|TRBV20-1|few
TGCAGTGCTAGAGTCTCTAGCGGACCTAGCACAGATACGCAGTATTTT
CSARVSSGPSTDTQYF
>TRBJ1-3|15|TRBD1|TRBV3-1|many
TGTGCCAGCAGCCAAGAAAGGACAGGGTCGAACACCATATATTTT
CASSQERTGSNTIYF
>TRBJ2-7|12|-|TRBV7-2|many
TGTGCTTCACGGCGGGATGGCAACAAGCAGTACTTC
CASRRDGNKQYF
>TRBJ2-1|14|-|TRBV7-8|many
TGTGCCAGCAGCTTAGGGACCTCCTACAATGAGCAGTTCTTC
CASSLGTSYNEQFF
>TRBJ2-1|14|TRBD2|TRBV6-4|many
TGTGCCAGCAGTGAGACTAGCGGATACAATGAGCAGTTCTTC
CASSETSGYNEQFF
>TRBJ1-1|15|-|TRBV12-3/TRBV12-4|many
TGTGCCAGCAGTTCCCTGCGACACCTATCGGCTGAAGCTTTCTTT
CASSSLRHLSAEAFF
>TRBJ2-6|18|-|TRBV4-3|many
TGCGCCAGCAGCCAAGAGAGGGCAGGGTGGAAAGGGGCCAACGTCCTGACTTTC
CASSQERAGWKGANVLTF
>TRBJ1-1|13|-|TRBV6-5|many
TGTGCCAGCACCCAGACGGTAAACACTGAAGCTTTCTTT
CASTQTVNTEAFF
>TRBJ2-2|17|TRBD2|TRBV7-2|few
TGTGCCAGCAGCTTAAGACTAGCGGGAGGCCGGGCCGGGGAGCTGTTTTTT
CASSLRLAGGRAGELFF
>TRBJ1-2|14|-|TRBV20-1|many
TGCAGTGCTACCCGCCGGGACGTGAGTTATGGCTACACCTTC
CSATRRDVSYGYTF
>TRBJ2-5|14|TRBD1|TRBV5-1|many
TGCGCCAGCAGCCAGGGACAGGGGGAAGAGACCCAGTACTTC
CASSQGQGEETQYF
>TRBJ1-1|12|-|TRBV29-1|many
TGCAGCGTCGGTTTTGGGGGCACTGAAGCTTTCTTT
CSVGFGGTEAFF
>TRBJ1-6|14|TRBD1|TRBV7-9|few
TGTGCCAGCAGCTTGGGACAGTATAATTCCACCCTCAACTTT
CASSLGQYNSTLNF
>TRBJ2-5|17|-|TRBV7-9|many
TGTGCCAGCAGCCGCTACGACAGAGCCACAGCCAGCGAGACCCAGTACTTC
CASSRYDRATASETQYF
>TRBJ2-3|11|-|TRBV12-3/TRBV12-4|many
TGTGCCAGCACCCCGACAGATACGCAGTATTTT
CASTPTDTQYF
>TRBJ2-5|14|-|TRBV12-3/TRBV12-4|many
TGTGCCAGCAGTCTTCGGGAATTAAAAGAGACCCAGTACTTC
CASSLRELKETQYF
>TRBJ1-2|13|TRBD1|TRBV20-1|many
TGCAGTGCTACTCCCGACAGGGTCTATGGCTACACCTTC
CSATPDRVYGYTF
>TRBJ1-2|13|-|TRBV6-1|many
TGTGCCAGCAGTGCGGAGATCCGCTATGGCTACACCTTC
CASSAEIRYGYTF
>TRBJ2-7|14|-|TRBV5-1|many
TGCGCCAGCAGCTTGGTCGGGAGTCTCGACGAGCAGTACTTC
CASSLVGSLDEQYF
>TRBJ2-3|15|TRBD1|TRBV24-1|medium-sized
TGTGCCACCAGTGAGGGACAGGGGCACACAGATACGCAGTATTTT
CATSEGQGHTDTQYF
>TRBJ2-6|16|TRBD2|TRBV4-2|-
TGTGCCAGCAGCCAACTTGGGGAGGGTACGGCCAACGTCCTGACTTTC
CASSQLGEGTANVLTF
>TRBJ2-2|14|TRBD2|TRBV5-6|many
TGTGCCAGCAGTCCCGGGACTAGCACCGGGGAGCTGTTTTTT
CASSPGTSTGELFF
>TRBJ1-3|14|-|TRBV12-3/TRBV12-4|many
TGTGCCAGCAGCCGACAGGCCCCTGGAAACACCATATATTTT
CASSRQAPGNTIYF
>TRBJ2-5|16|-|TRBV20-1|many
TGCAGTGCTAGAGACTTGCCGACCCGGGGCCAAGAGACCCAGTACTTC
CSARDLPTRGQETQYF
>TRBJ2-7|17|TRBD2|TRBV20-1|many
TGCAGTGTACCTAGGGGCGGGAGGATCCTCAGCTCCTACGAGCAGTACTTC
CSVPRGGRILSSYEQYF
>TRBJ2-3|16|-|TRBV7-2|many
TGTGCCAGCAGCTTAAAGTACGGCACTTCCACAGATACGCAGTATTTT
CASSLKYGTSTDTQYF
>TRBJ1-1|10|-|TRBV30|many
TGTGCCTGGGGGACCCTGGGAGCTTTCTTT
CAWGTLGAFF
>TRBJ1-5|12|TRBD1|TRBV20-1|many
TGCAGTGCGGGGGACAGTAATCAGCCCCAGCATTTT
CSAGDSNQPQHF
>TRBJ1-1|14|-|TRBV7-2|many
TGTGCCAGCAGCTACACAGGGATGAACACTGAAGCTTTCTTT
CASSYTGMNTEAFF
>TRBJ2-5|14|-|TRBV4-1|many
TGCGCCAGCAGCCAAGCCCCTAAAGTGGAGACCCAGTACTTC
CASSQAPKVETQYF
>TRBJ2-5|15|TRBD1|TRBV5-1|many
TGCGCCAGCGCCGTGGGACAGGGAGGGCCCGAGACCCAGTACTTC
CASAVGQGGPETQYF